The entry below describes one T cell receptor beta chain. It lacks a known antigen. Within one base of it there is no much larger clone, and no base qualities were kept. Per the publication, the treatment or condition label means: in vitro stimulation with specific CMV peptide epitopes to enrich CMV-specific T cells. The CDR3 covers 14 residues, taking in both the cysteine and the phenylalanine. Only the CDR3 DNA is retained, 42 bases long and in frame from the first base. The trim is 2 bases for V and 3 bases for J, with a gap of 10 bases between the germline ends. The CDR1 and CDR2 encoded by the germline V gene are MNHEY and SVGAGI. TCRdb lists the instrument as Illumina HiSeq 1500. TCRdb reanalyzed the raw reads on its own, using fastp at Q25 for trimming and MiXCR for clone calling, and kept in-frame beta chains. CDR3 protein duplicates are merged, each entry listing the most common genes and DNA. The table for this sample lists roughly 800,000 distinct CDR3 sequences; around 29% of them were counted only once. The ten largest clones represent about an eighth of the sample.

The sample originates from a study of T cell repertoires in cytomegalovirus infection (dated by TCRdb to about 2019). Background for the entire study: Peptide stimulations targeted recently identified HLA-C-restricted CMV epitopes, whose presentation resists viral immunomodulation, together with well-studied HLA-B-restricted epitopes. The HLA type of each donor mattered for the analysis, because public TCR beta signatures pointed to carriage of CMV infection along with the matching HLA type.

The paper as a whole reports these results and caveats: In both this cohort and an independent cohort of several hundred donors, the cumulative frequency of public TCR beta family members distinguished carriers of CMV infection plus the relevant HLA type. The ex vivo response was dominated by HLA-C-restricted CMV-specific TCR beta clonotypes, and the single most frequent clonotype in two of eight donors was supplied by these HLA-C-restricted clonotypes.

This receptor was obtained from a human donor in good health (CMV status not recorded). Some clones in this sample may be carry-over from other donors' samples. Material: cultured CD8+ T cells from PBMCs, obtained from culture after CMV antigen stimulation. The chain employs TRBV6-5 and TRBJ1-1, with the identity of the D gene unclear. The DNA reads TGTGCCAGCAGTTACGGGTATGGGGACACTGAAGCTTTCTTT. Translation gives CASSYGYGDTEAFF.